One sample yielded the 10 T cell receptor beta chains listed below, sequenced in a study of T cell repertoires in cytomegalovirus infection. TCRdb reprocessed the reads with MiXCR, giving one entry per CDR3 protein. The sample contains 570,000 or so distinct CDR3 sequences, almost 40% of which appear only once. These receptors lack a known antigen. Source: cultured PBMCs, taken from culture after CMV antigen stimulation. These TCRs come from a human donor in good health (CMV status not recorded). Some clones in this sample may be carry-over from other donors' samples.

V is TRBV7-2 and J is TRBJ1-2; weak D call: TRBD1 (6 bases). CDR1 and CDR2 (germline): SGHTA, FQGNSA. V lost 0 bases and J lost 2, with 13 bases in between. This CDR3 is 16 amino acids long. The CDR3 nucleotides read TGTGCCAGCAGCTTAGCGAGACCGGGACAAAACTATGGCTACACCTTC. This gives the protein CASSLARPGQNYGYTF. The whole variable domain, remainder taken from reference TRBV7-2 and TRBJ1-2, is GAGVSQSPSNKVTEKGKDVELRCDPISGHTALYWYRQSLGQGLEFLIYFQGNSAPDKSGLPSDRFSAERTGGSVSTLTIQRTQQEDSAVYLCASSLARPGQNYGYTFGSGTRLTVV.

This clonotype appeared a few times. For the CDR3, the DNA is TGTGCCAGCAGACTCGGGGCCAGGGGGGGGATTGGGACCTACGAGCAGTACTTC. It yields the protein CASRLGARGGIGTYEQYF. The gene calls are TRBV11-2 and TRBJ2-7; D possibly uses TRBD1 or TRBD2 (7 bases each). Deletions cut 6 bases from V and 2 bases from J, with 26 bases between. The length of the CDR3 is 18 residues. Germline V gene data show CDR1 as SGHAT and CDR2 as FQNNGV.

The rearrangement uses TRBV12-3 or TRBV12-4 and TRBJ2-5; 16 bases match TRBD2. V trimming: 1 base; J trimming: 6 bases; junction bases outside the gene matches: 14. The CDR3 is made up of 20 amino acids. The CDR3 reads CASSLGEPGLAGGPTQTQYF. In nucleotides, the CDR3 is TGTGCCAGCAGTTTAGGAGAACCGGGACTAGCGGGAGGGCCCACACAGACCCAGTACTTC.

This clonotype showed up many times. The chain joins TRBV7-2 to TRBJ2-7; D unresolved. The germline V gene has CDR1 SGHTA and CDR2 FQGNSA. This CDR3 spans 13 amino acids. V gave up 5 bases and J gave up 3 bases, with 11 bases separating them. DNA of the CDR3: TGTGCCAGCAGCCAAACGTGGGGCTACGAGCAGTACTTC. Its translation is CASSQTWGYEQYF.

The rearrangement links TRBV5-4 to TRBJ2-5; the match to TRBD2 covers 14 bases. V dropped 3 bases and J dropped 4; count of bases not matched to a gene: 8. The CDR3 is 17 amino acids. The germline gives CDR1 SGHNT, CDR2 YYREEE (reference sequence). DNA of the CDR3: TGTGCCAGCAGCTCGGCGACTAGCGGGAGGGCCGGAGAGACCCAGTACTTC. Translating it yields CASSSATSGRAGETQYF. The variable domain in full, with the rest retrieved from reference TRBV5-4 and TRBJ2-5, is ETGVTQSPTHLIKTRGQQVTLRCSSQSGHNTVSWYQQALGQGPQFIFQYYREEENGRGNFPPRFSGLQFPNYSSELNVNALELDDSALYLCASSSATSGRAGETQYFGPGTRLLVL.

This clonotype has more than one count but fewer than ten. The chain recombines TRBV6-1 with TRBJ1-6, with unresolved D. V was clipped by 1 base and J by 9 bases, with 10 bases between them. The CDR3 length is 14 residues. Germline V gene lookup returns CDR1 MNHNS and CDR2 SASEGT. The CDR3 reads CASSEGTDISPLHF. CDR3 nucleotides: TGTGCCAGCAGTGAAGGTACAGATATTTCACCCCTCCACTTT.

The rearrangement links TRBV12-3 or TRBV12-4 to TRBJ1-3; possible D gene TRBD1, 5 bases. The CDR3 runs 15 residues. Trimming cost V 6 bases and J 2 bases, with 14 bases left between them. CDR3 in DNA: TGTGCCAGCAGCCGGACAAGTGCTCCTGGAAACACCATATATTTT. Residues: CASSRTSAPGNTIYF.

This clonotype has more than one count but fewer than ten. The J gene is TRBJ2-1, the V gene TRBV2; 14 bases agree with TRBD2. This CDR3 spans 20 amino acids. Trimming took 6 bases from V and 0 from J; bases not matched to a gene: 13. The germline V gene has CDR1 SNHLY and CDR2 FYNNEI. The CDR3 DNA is TGTGCCAGCAGACTTAAACCGGGACTAGCGGGGGTAAGCTCCTACAATGAGCAGTTCTTC. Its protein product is CASRLKPGLAGVSSYNEQFF.

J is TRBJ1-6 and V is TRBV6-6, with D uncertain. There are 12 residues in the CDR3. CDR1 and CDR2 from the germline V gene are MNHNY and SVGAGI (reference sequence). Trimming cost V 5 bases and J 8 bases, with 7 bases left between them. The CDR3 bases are TGTGCCAGCAGTAAATTGGATTCACCCCTCCACTTT. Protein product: CASSKLDSPLHF.

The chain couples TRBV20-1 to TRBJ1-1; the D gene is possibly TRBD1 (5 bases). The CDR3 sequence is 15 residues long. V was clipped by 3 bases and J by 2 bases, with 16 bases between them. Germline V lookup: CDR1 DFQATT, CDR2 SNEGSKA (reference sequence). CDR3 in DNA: TGCAGTGCTAGGGGAACCGGGACGGTAAACACTGAAGCTTTCTTT. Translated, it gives CSARGTGTVNTEAFF.